This T cell receptor beta chain is drawn from a study of CD8 T cells in Susac syndrome. cDNA came from around 0.5 to 1 ug RNA primed by random hexamers. TCRdb re-derived calls from the immunoSEQ multiplex PCR reads in MiXCR, one entry per CDR3 protein. This sample has around 280,000 distinct CDR3 sequences; approximately 90% occur once, and the top ten carry over 0.065%. Negative isolation was applied to CD8+ and CD4+ T cells, and FACS enrichment was applied to TEMRA cells. The CDR3 length is 13 residues. Trimming shortened V by 2 bases and J by 4 bases, and 10 bases separated the two germline ends. Germline assignment: CDR1 SGHRS and CDR2 YFSETQ. A single count supports this clonotype.

The sequencing input was CD4+ T cells from PBMCs. The sequence was collected from a human donor with multiple sclerosis. V is TRBV5-1 and J is TRBJ2-7, with D possibly matching TRBD2 (6 bases). The CDR3 coding sequence is TGCGCCAGCAGCTTCCCGGAGGGGTACGAGCAGTACTTC. Protein product: CASSFPEGYEQYF.